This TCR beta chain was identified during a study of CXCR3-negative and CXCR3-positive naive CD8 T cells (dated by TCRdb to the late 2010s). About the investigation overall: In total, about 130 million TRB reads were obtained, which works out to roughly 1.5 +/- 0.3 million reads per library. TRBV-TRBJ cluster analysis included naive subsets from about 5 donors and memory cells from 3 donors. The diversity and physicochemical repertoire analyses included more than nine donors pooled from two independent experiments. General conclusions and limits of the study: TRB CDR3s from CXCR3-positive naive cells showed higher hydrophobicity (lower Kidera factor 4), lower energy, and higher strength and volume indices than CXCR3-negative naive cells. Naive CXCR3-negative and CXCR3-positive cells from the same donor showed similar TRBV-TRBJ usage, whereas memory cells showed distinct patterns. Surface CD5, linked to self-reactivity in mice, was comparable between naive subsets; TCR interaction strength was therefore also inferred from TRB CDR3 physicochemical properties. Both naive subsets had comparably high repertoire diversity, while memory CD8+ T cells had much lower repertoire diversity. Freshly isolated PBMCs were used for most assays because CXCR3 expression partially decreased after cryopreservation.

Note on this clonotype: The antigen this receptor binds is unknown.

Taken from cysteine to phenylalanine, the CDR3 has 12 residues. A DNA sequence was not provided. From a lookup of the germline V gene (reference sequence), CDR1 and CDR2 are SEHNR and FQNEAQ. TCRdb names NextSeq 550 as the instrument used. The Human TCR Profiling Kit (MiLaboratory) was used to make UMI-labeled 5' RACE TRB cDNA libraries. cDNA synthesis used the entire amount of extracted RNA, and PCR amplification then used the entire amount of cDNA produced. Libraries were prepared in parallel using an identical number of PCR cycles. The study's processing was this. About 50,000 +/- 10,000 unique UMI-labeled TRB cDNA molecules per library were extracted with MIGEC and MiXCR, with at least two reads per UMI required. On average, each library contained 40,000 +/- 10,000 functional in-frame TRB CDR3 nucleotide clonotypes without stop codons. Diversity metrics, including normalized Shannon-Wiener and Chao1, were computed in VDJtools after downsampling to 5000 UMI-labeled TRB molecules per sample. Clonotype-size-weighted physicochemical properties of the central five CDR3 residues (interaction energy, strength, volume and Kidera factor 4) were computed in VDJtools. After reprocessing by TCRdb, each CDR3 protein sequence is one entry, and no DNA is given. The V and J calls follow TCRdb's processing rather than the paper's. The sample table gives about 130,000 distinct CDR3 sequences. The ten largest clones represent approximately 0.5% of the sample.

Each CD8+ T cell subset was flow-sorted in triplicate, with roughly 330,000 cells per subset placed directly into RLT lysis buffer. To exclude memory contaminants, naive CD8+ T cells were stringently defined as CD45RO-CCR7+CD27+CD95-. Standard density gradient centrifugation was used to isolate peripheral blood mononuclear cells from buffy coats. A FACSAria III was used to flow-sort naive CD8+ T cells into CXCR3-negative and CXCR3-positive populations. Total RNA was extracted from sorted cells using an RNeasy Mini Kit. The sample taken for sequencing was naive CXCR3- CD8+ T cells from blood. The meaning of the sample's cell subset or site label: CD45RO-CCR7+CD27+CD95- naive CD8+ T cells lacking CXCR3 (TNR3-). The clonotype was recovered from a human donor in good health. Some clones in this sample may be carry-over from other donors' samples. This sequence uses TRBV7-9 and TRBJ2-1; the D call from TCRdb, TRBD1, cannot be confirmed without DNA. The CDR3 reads CASSLAPPEQFF.